These T cell receptor beta chains were read from a single sample in a study of regulatory T cells in long-lasting Graves disease. TCRdb redid the calling of the multiplex PCR reads with MiXCR, one entry per CDR3 protein. This table has 450,000 to 600,000 distinct CDR3 sequences, less than 15% appearing once. This sample was also put to use in a study of T cells in Graves' hyperthyroidism and ophthalmopathy.

This specimen was peripheral blood mononuclear cells (PBMCs), taken at new diagnosis, from a patient treated with antithyroid drugs. The receptors here all came from a man younger than 40 with Graves disease. Each CDR3 is given with its conserved first and last residue. D genes are given only for firm matches. Clone size is not always given. Where it is, it says once, few, many or a class for expanded clones.

J gene,clone size,V gene,D gene,CDR3 length,CDR3 protein,CDR3 DNA
TRBJ1-3,few,TRBV30,.,11,CARFSGNTIYF,TGTGCGCGGTTCTCTGGAAACACCATATATTTT
TRBJ2-7,many,TRBV3-1,.,16,CASSQERRHRTYEQYF,TGTGCCAGCAGCCAAGAACGACGTCACCGTACCTACGAGCAGTACTTC
TRBJ2-7,many,TRBV9,.,15,CASSVGSGKTGEQYF,TGTGCCAGCAGCGTAGGGTCGGGTAAGACTGGCGAGCAGTACTTC
TRBJ2-2,many,TRBV29-1,TRBD2,12,CSALSGAGELFF,TGCAGCGCACTTAGCGGGGCCGGGGAGCTGTTTTTT
TRBJ2-3,few,TRBV6-5,.,15,CASSYRATLGDTQYF,TGTGCCAGCAGTTACCGGGCTACCCTGGGAGATACGCAGTATTTT
TRBJ2-2,.,TRBV20-1,.,14,CSARAGGSAGELFF,TGCAGTGCTAGAGCAGGGGGGAGTGCCGGGGAGCTGTTTTTT
TRBJ2-5,few,TRBV13,TRBD2,13,CASRLAGKETQYF,TGTGCCAGCCGACTAGCGGGTAAAGAGACCCAGTACTTC
TRBJ1-4,many,TRBV12-3/TRBV12-4,.,14,CASSSGHAMVKLFF,TGTGCCAGCAGTTCCGGACATGCCATGGTAAAACTGTTTTTT
TRBJ2-4,few,TRBV18,TRBD2,15,CASSQGTSGTNIQYF,TGTGCCAGCTCACAGGGGACTAGCGGGACAAACATTCAGTACTTC
TRBJ2-3,many,TRBV7-6,.,16,CASSLVGATSTDTQYF,TGTGCCAGCAGCTTAGTAGGGGCCACTAGCACAGATACGCAGTATTTT
TRBJ2-5,many,TRBV20-1,TRBD2,13,CSASGGGLETQYF,TGCAGTGCTAGCGGGGGGGGTCTTGAGACCCAGTACTTC
TRBJ2-5,many,TRBV12-3/TRBV12-4,.,16,CASSLVNGVGPETQYF,TGTGCCAGCAGTTTAGTGAACGGGGTTGGACCGGAGACCCAGTACTTC
TRBJ1-2,many,TRBV6-5,.,15,CASSYSTGSNYGYTF,TGTGCCAGCAGTTACTCTACGGGTTCTAACTATGGCTACACCTTC
TRBJ1-1,.,TRBV11-2,.,15,CASSFRQILNTEAFF,TGTGCCAGCAGCTTCCGACAGATATTGAACACTGAAGCTTTCTTT
TRBJ1-2,.,TRBV6-2/TRBV6-3,TRBD1,13,CASSYYNRGGYTF,TGTGCCAGCAGTTACTACAACAGGGGTGGCTACACCTTC
TRBJ2-4,.,TRBV13,TRBD1,14,CASSGGTGRDIQYF,TGTGCCAGCAGCGGAGGGACAGGGAGGGACATTCAGTACTTC
TRBJ2-1,many,TRBV10-1,TRBD2,15,CASSTLAGVGNEQFF,TGCGCCAGCAGTACTTTAGCGGGAGTTGGGAATGAGCAGTTCTTC
TRBJ2-1,few,TRBV25-1,.,14,CASSENTNYNEQFF,TGTGCCAGCAGTGAAAACACCAACTACAATGAGCAGTTCTTC
TRBJ2-7,few,TRBV29-1,TRBD2,15,CSVEDLRREGYEQYF,TGCAGCGTTGAAGATCTTAGGCGGGAGGGGTACGAGCAGTACTTC
TRBJ2-1,many,TRBV20-1,.,15,CSAEPLRGPYNEQFF,TGCAGTGCTGAACCACTACGGGGTCCCTACAATGAGCAGTTCTTC
TRBJ2-4,.,TRBV4-2,.,15,CASSRWDTESGIQYF,TGTGCCAGCAGCCGGTGGGACACAGAATCGGGGATTCAGTACTTC
TRBJ1-2,many,TRBV11-2,TRBD1,15,CASSLEPGGDYGYTF,TGTGCCAGCAGCTTAGAGCCAGGGGGAGACTATGGCTACACCTTC
TRBJ2-3,many,TRBV27,.,15,CASSLSGSDFDTQYF,TGTGCCAGCAGTTTGTCAGGATCAGATTTTGATACGCAGTATTTT
TRBJ1-1,.,TRBV7-9,.,17,CASSLGLVTGTHTEAFF,TGTGCCAGCAGCTTGGGGTTAGTTACAGGGACACACACTGAAGCTTTCTTT
TRBJ2-7,many,TRBV10-3,.,17,CAISDRTGGTPSYEQYF,TGTGCCATCAGTGATCGTACTGGCGGGACACCCTCCTACGAGCAGTACTTC
TRBJ2-1,.,TRBV6-1,TRBD2,16,CASRAPGLAGYNEQFF,TGTGCCAGCAGAGCCCCGGGACTAGCGGGATACAATGAGCAGTTCTTC
TRBJ2-1,.,TRBV27,TRBD2,15,CASRPGLAIYNEQFF,TGTGCCAGCAGACCCGGACTAGCGATATACAATGAGCAGTTCTTC
TRBJ2-5,.,TRBV11-2,TRBD2,17,CASSLTASGGPHQTQYF,TGTGCCAGCAGCTTAACGGCTAGCGGGGGACCCCACCAGACCCAGTACTTC